This T cell receptor beta chain was captured by sequencing in a study of cytomegalovirus exposure and HLA in healthy donors. Study results and limitations: It was confirmed in vitro that a few of the CMV-associated chains were specific for CMV antigens.

Worth noting for this clone: What it binds is unknown.

Germline CDR1 is SQVTM and CDR2 is ANQGSEA. The V end lost 4 bases, the J end lost 0 bases, and 15 bases lay between the germline ends. The CDR3 sequence is 16 residues long. Data came from immunoSEQ multiplex PCR; TCRdb stores just in-frame clones and leaves some out. The sample records roughly 65,000 clones, roughly 94% being singletons. This chain uses TRBV29-1 with TRBJ1-4, with a tentative D call TRBD1 (5 bases). Material for sequencing was PBMCs. The receptor's source is a young man in good health and CMV-seropositive. This chain's CDR3 is CSVVGRGDTTNEKLFF. CDR3 nucleotide sequence: TGCAGCGTTGTGGGGCGGGGGGATACAACTAATGAAAAACTGTTTTTT.